The 24 T cell receptor beta chains listed next were all sequenced from one sample in a study of cytomegalovirus exposure and HLA in healthy donors. TCRdb's table, derived via immunoSEQ multiplex PCR, lists solely in-frame clones and lacks some. The sample has more than 85,000 clones; 85% to 95% are singletons. Specimen: PBMCs. All receptors come from a woman between 25 and 40 years old in good health and CMV-seropositive.

This chain connects TRBV6-1 to TRBJ1-1, with 7 bases that match TRBD1. Germline assignment: CDR1 MNHNS and CDR2 SASEGT. The CDR3 has 14 residues. J gave up 1 base and V 6 bases, and 5 bases lay outside the gene matches. The CDR3 region has the DNA TGTGCCAGCAGGTCGACAGGGAGGAACACTGAAGCTTTCTTT. Translation gives CASRSTGRNTEAFF.

The chain links TRBV28 to TRBJ1-1; 10 bases are shared with TRBD1. The V segment lost 5 bases and the J segment 10 bases; nucleotides outside the gene matches: 4. The CDR3 loop spans 12 amino acids. The germline V gene has CDR1 MDHEN and CDR2 SYDVKM. CDR3 sequence: CASSLRDRGAFF. The CDR3 nucleotides are TGTGCCAGCAGTCTACGGGACAGGGGAGCTTTCTTT.

Here the CDR3 reads CASSSLETQYF. Written as DNA, the CDR3 is TGTGCCAGCAGCTCCCTAGAGACCCAGTACTTC. The chain employs TRBV5-4 and TRBJ2-5, with D uncertain. The CDR3 length is 11 residues. V was pared by 3 bases and J by 4 bases, with 4 bases between. The germline CDR1 and CDR2 sequences are SGHNT and YYREEE (reference sequence).

The rearrangement joins TRBV27 to TRBJ2-5; TRBD2 matches 7 bases. V lost 5 bases to trimming and J lost 1 base; unmatched junction nucleotides: 4. Germline V gene data show CDR1 as MNHEY and CDR2 as SMNVEV (reference sequence). There are 14 residues in the CDR3. The CDR3 DNA follows: TGTGCCAGCAGTCCGCTAGCGGTCCAAGAGACCCAGTACTTC. Amino acids: CASSPLAVQETQYF.

This chain joins TRBV27 and TRBJ2-2; D is unclear. Per germline, CDR1 MNHEY and CDR2 SMNVEV (reference sequence). The V and J ends lost 4 bases and 4 bases respectively, with 10 bases between them. The CDR3 loop spans 14 amino acids. Here the CDR3 reads CASSSLVSTGELFF. The CDR3 nucleotides are TGTGCCAGCAGTTCCCTTGTTTCCACCGGGGAGCTGTTTTTT.

The V gene is TRBV7-2, the J gene TRBJ1-5, with TRBD1 identical over 10 bases. The CDR3 loop spans 14 amino acids. Unmatched junction bases numbered 5, after V lost 1 base and J lost 11 bases. Germline V gives CDR1 SGHTA, CDR2 FQGNSA. The CDR3 spells CASSLGTGGAAQHF. CDR3 DNA: TGTGCCAGCAGCTTAGGGACAGGGGGGGCGGCCCAGCATTTT.

Only a few counts were recorded for this clone. The chain joins TRBV5-6 to TRBJ2-1; 8 bases are shared with TRBD2. The germline CDR1 and CDR2 sequences are SGHDT and YYEEEE. J was trimmed by 8 bases and V by 4 bases; bases with no gene match: 8. The CDR3 runs to 14 residues. The CDR3 is CASSGAGALDEQFF. For the CDR3, the DNA is TGTGCCAGCAGCGGAGCGGGAGCCCTCGATGAGCAGTTCTTC.

The J gene is TRBJ1-3, the V gene TRBV30, with 7 nucleotides matching TRBD1. The V gene's germline CDR1 is GTSNPN and CDR2 SVGIG (reference sequence). V trimming: 3 bases; J trimming: 4 bases; junction bases outside the gene matches: 9. This CDR3 contains 15 residues. The CDR3 sequence: CAWSAPTGLGNTIYF. The CDR3 DNA reads TGTGCCTGGAGCGCACCGACAGGGCTGGGAAACACCATATATTTT. The full variable domain, in which reference TRBV30 and TRBJ1-3 provide the parts outside the CDR3, is SQTIHQWPATLVQPVGSPLSLECTVEGTSNPNLYWYRQAAGRGLQLLFYSVGIGQISSEVPQNLSASRPQDRQFILSSKKLLLSDSGFYLCAWSAPTGLGNTIYFGEGSWLTVV.

The chain combines TRBV18 with TRBJ1-1; 8 bases are shared with TRBD1. Germline V gene data show CDR1 as KGHSH and CDR2 as LQKENI. V lost 1 base to trimming and J lost 4 bases; unmatched junction nucleotides: 8. The CDR3 covers 16 residues. CDR3 loop: CASSPLFPGQGTEAFF. Here the CDR3 DNA reads TGTGCCAGCTCACCACTCTTTCCCGGACAGGGCACTGAAGCTTTCTTT. The full variable domain, completed using reference TRBV18 and TRBJ1-1, is NAGVMQNPRHLVRRRGQEARLRCSPMKGHSHVYWYRQLPEEGLKFMVYLQKENIIDESGMPKERFSAEFPKEGPSILRIQQVVRGDSAAYFCASSPLFPGQGTEAFFGQGTRLTVV.

This clone was detected once. The V call is TRBV9, the J call TRBJ2-3; D unclear. This CDR3 is built from 14 residues. V was cut by 6 bases and J by 2 bases, with 13 bases left in between. Germline-derived CDR1 and CDR2 are SGDLS and YYNGEE. The CDR3 region is CASNGGTYTDTQYF. The DNA for the CDR3 is TGTGCCAGCAACGGCGGAACCTACACAGATACGCAGTATTTT. Full variable domain (rest looked up from reference TRBV9 and TRBJ2-3): DSGVTQTPKHLITATGQRVTLRCSPRSGDLSVYWYQQSLDQGLQFLIQYYNGEERAKGNILERFSAQQFPDLHSELNLSSLELGDSALYFCASNGGTYTDTQYFGPGTRLTVL.

This chain joins TRBV12-5 and TRBJ2-3; 8 nucleotides agree with TRBD2. The germline V gene has CDR1 LGHNT and CDR2 FRNRAP. J gave up 5 bases and V 2 bases, and 12 bases lay outside the gene matches. The CDR3 has 17 residues. The CDR3 DNA reads TGTGCTAGTGGTTTGCTCCTTCCGGGAGGGCCCTTAGATACGCAGTATTTT. Translated, it gives CASGLLLPGGPLDTQYF.

J is TRBJ2-7 and V is TRBV5-1, with 8 bases that match TRBD1. The junction had 10 bases not matched to a gene; V was cut back by 3 bases and J by 5 bases. CDR1 and CDR2 (germline): SGHRS, YFSETQ. This CDR3 comprises 15 residues. CDR3 residues: CASSWNTGGQNEQYF. The CDR3 DNA reads TGCGCCAGCAGCTGGAATACAGGGGGGCAGAACGAGCAGTACTTC.

The chain couples TRBV5-1 to TRBJ2-7; 10 nucleotides line up with TRBD1. The germline CDR1 and CDR2 sequences are SGHRS and YFSETQ. After removal of 4 bases from V and 3 bases from J, the junction contained 4 bases not matched to a gene. The CDR3 covers 14 residues. CDR3 region: CASSTGTGDYEQYF. CDR3 coding DNA: TGCGCCAGCAGCACCGGGACAGGGGACTACGAGCAGTACTTC.

The rearrangement links TRBV5-6 to TRBJ2-7; tentatively, D is TRBD1 (5 bases). Germline-derived CDR1 and CDR2 are SGHDT and YYEEEE. V was pared by 0 bases and J by 4 bases, with 26 bases between. The CDR3 contains 19 residues. Here the CDR3 reads CASSLVSPVRTSSRYEQYF. CDR3 bases: TGTGCCAGCAGCTTGGTTTCCCCGGTTAGGACATCCTCGAGGTACGAGCAGTACTTC.

This chain connects TRBV18 to TRBJ1-1, with 7 bases aligning to TRBD1. Germline V gene lookup returns CDR1 KGHSH and CDR2 LQKENI. CDR3 length equals 13 residues. Trimming cost V 6 bases and J 2 bases; bases outside gene matches: 3. The CDR3 coding sequence is TGTGCCAGCTCCCGGGACAGAAACACTGAAGCTTTCTTT. Amino acids: CASSRDRNTEAFF.

As DNA, the CDR3 is TGTGCCAGCAGCATACAAAGCGGGAACCAAGAGACCCAGTACTTC. Amino acids: CASSIQSGNQETQYF. The chain is built from TRBV5-4 and TRBJ2-5; 7 bases match TRBD2. Germline CDR1 is SGHNT and CDR2 is YYREEE (reference sequence). The CDR3 spans 15 residues. The ends lost 4 bases at V and 0 bases at J; junction bases unmatched: 6.

The chain recombines TRBV6-6 with TRBJ1-4, with D uncertain. Germline loops: CDR1 MNHNY, CDR2 SVGAGI (reference sequence). CDR3 length: 14 amino acids. Deletions cut 3 bases from V and 7 bases from J, with 12 bases between. CDR3 amino acids: CASSYDRILEKLFF. CDR3 DNA sequence: TGTGCCAGCAGTTATGATAGAATACTTGAAAAACTGTTTTTT.

The chain links TRBV28 to TRBJ2-1; no definite D call. Germline V gives CDR1 MDHEN, CDR2 SYDVKM. This CDR3 contains 13 residues. Trimming removed 2 bases at V and 2 bases at J, with 4 bases between. DNA of the CDR3: TGTGCCAGCAGTTTACGGGCCTACAATGAGCAGTTCTTC. Its translation: CASSLRAYNEQFF.

The chain couples TRBV29-1 to TRBJ2-2, with TRBD1 as a possible D gene (5 bases). Trimming removed 0 bases at V and 1 base at J, with 6 bases between. There are 14 residues in the CDR3. Germline V gene data show CDR1 as SQVTM and CDR2 as ANQGSEA. CDR3 nucleotides: TGCAGCGTTGAAGAAACAGGGAACACCGGGGAGCTGTTTTTT. Amino acids: CSVEETGNTGELFF.

V is TRBV7-9 and J is TRBJ2-3; 13 bases match TRBD2. Germline V gene lookup returns CDR1 SEHNR and CDR2 FQNEAQ (reference sequence). The CDR3 length is 17 residues. J gave up 1 base and V 8 bases, and 9 bases lay outside the gene matches. The CDR3 region is CASQLAGGPDRTDTQYF. CDR3 coding DNA: TGTGCCAGCCAACTAGCGGGAGGGCCGGATCGCACAGATACGCAGTATTTT.

The chain carries TRBV10-3 and TRBJ1-2; perhaps TRBD1 as D (5 bases). With 2 bases removed from V and 0 bases from J, the gap between germline ends came to 7 bases. The CDR3 totals 14 residues. Germline-derived CDR1 and CDR2 are ENHRY and SYGVKD. CDR3 sequence reads: CAISEDSPNYGYTF. CDR3 nucleotide sequence: TGTGCCATCAGTGAGGACAGTCCTAACTATGGCTACACCTTC.

The count of this clone is one. This rearrangement joins TRBV4-1 to TRBJ2-1; D is perhaps TRBD1 (5 bases). Trimming pared 9 bases from V and 2 bases from J, leaving 11 bases between. The CDR3 runs 13 residues. The V gene's germline CDR1 is MGHRA and CDR2 YSYEKL. The CDR3 is CASQGEPYNEQFF. The CDR3 DNA is TGCGCCAGTCAAGGGGAACCCTACAATGAGCAGTTCTTC.

The chain links TRBV7-8 to TRBJ1-1; 11 bases are a match to TRBD1. Trimming took 4 bases from V and 4 from J; bases not matched to a gene: 5. Germline V gene data show CDR1 as SGHVS and CDR2 as FQNEAQ. The CDR3 covers 15 residues. The CDR3 region is CASSYTGTGGTEAFF. The CDR3 DNA reads as TGTGCCAGCAGCTACACCGGGACAGGGGGCACTGAAGCTTTCTTT.

The chain is built from TRBV2 and TRBJ1-2; D is unresolved. CDR3 length equals 14 residues. Germline V gene data show CDR1 as SNHLY and CDR2 as FYNNEI. V lost 3 bases, J lost 0 bases, and 8 bases lay in between. The CDR3 sequence is CASSEGRANYGYTF. As DNA, the CDR3 is TGTGCCAGCAGTGAGGGGAGGGCTAACTATGGCTACACCTTC. The entire variable domain, with the rest obtained from reference TRBV2 and TRBJ1-2, is as follows: EPEVTQTPSHQVTQMGQEVILRCVPISNHLYFYWYRQILGQKVEFLVSFYNNEISEKSEIFDDQFSVERPDGSNFTLKIRSTKLEDSAMYFCASSEGRANYGYTFGSGTRLTVV.